The TCR beta chain described here comes from a study of control samples from healthy donors and cancer patients. CDR3 size: 16 residues. The germline gives CDR1 MNHEY, CDR2 SMNVEV (reference sequence). With 4 bases removed from V and 2 bases from J, the gap between germline ends came to 15 bases. Libraries were prepared by immunoSEQ multiplex PCR; TCRdb keeps only in-frame clonotypes and omits some of them. The sample contains some 130,000 clones, roughly 92% of which appear only once. The sequencing input was blood. The rearrangement links TRBV27 to TRBJ1-5, with TRBD1 as a possible D gene (6 bases). The receptor comes from a man in his thirties or forties in good health. CDR3 in amino acids: CASSSQGGVGNQPQHF. The DNA of the CDR3 is TGTGCCAGCAGTTCACAGGGTGGAGTTGGCAATCAGCCCCAGCATTTT.